This T cell receptor beta chain was found in a study of control samples from healthy donors and cancer patients. Assay: immunoSEQ multiplex PCR; the TCRdb copy retains only in-frame clones and omits some. The data show approximately 120,000 clones, 87% seen once. CDR3 length equals 16 residues. Germline CDR1 is MNHNY and CDR2 is SVGAGI (reference sequence). A word on this clone: The junction shows a germline mismatch at one end, possibly a read error. The same CDR3 is also encoded by other DNA sequences in this sample.

The sequence was collected from a man aged 18 to 29 in good health. The chain recombines TRBV6-6 with TRBJ2-7; possibly TRBD1 or TRBD2 for D (7 bases each). Source material: blood. The CDR3 DNA sequence: TGTGCCAGCTGCCCCAGGGGGTCTAGCGGCTCCTACGAGCAGTATTTC. This codes for CASCPRGSSGSYEQYF.